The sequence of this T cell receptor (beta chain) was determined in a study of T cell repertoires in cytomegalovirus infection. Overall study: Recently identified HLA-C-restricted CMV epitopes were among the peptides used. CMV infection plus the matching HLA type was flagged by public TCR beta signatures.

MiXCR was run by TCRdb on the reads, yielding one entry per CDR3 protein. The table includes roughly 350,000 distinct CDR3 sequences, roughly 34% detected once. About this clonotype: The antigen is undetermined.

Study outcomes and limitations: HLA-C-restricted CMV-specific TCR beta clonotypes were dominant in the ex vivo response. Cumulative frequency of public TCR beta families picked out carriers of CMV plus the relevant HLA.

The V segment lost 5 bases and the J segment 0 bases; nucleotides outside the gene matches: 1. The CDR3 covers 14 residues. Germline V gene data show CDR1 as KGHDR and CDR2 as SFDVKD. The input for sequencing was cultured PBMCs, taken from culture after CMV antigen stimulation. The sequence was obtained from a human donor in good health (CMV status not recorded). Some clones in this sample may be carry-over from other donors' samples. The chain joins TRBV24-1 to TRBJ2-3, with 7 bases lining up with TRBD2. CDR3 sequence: CATSGGSSTDTQYF. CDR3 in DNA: TGTGCCACCAGTGGCGGGAGTAGCACAGATACGCAGTATTTT.